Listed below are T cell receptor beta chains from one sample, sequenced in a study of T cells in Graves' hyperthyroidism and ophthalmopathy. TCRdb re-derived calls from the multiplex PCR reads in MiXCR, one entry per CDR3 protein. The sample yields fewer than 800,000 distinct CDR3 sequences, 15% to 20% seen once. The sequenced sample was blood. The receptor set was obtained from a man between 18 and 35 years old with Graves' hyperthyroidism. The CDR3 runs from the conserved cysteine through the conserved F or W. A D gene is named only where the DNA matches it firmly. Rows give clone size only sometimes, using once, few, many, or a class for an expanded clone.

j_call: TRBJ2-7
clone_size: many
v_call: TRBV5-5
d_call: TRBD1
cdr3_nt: TGTGCCAGCAGCTTGGCGGGGACAGTTCGTTACGAGCAGTACTTC
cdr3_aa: CASSLAGTVRYEQYF

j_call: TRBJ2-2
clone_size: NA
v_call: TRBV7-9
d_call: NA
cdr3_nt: TGTGCCAGCAGCTTATGGGACCAAACTAGGCCCGGGGAGCTGTTTTTT
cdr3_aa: CASSLWDQTRPGELFF

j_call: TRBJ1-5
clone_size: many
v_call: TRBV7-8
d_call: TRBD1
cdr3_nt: TGTGCCAGCAGCGGGACAGAGAATCAGCCCCAGCATTTT
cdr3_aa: CASSGTENQPQHF

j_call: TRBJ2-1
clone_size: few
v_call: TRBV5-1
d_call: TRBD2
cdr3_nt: TGCGCCAGCAGCTTGGCGGGAGGAGGGTGCAATGAGCAGTTCTTC
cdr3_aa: CASSLAGGGCNEQFF

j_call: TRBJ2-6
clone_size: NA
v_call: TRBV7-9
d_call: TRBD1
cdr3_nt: TGTGCCAGCAGCTTAAGACAGGGGGTATCTGGGGCCAACGTCCTGACTTTC
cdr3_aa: CASSLRQGVSGANVLTF

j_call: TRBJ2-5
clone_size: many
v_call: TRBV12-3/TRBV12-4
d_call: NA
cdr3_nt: TGTGCCAGCTGGTTCAGAGACAGAAGACAAGAGACCCAGTACTTC
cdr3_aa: CASWFRDRRQETQYF

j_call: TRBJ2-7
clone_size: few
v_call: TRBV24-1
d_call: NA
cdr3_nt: TGTGCCACCGATCCCGACGGGGACGAGCAGTACTTC
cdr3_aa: CATDPDGDEQYF

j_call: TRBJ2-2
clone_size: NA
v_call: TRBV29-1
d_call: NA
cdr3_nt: TGCAGCGTTTATCTAGTCGGGGAGCTGTTTTTT
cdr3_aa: CSVYLVGELFF

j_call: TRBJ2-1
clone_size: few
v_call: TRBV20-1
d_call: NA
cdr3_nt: TGCAGTGCTAGGCTCCCGGGGGAACATGAGCAGTTCTTC
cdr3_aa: CSARLPGEHEQFF

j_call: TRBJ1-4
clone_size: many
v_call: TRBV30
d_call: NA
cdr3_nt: TGTGCCTGGAGTCAGAACCTGACCAGTGCAACTAATGAAAAACTGTTTTTT
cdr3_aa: CAWSQNLTSATNEKLFF

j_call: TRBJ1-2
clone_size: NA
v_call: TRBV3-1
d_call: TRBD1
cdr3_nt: TGTGCCAGCAGCCGTCAGGGGGCCAATCTCTATGGCTACACCTTC
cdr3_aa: CASSRQGANLYGYTF

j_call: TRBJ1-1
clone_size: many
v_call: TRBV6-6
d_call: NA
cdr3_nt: TGTGCCAGCAGTTACTCGAGCAGGGGCGGCGCTTTCTTT
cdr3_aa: CASSYSSRGGAFF

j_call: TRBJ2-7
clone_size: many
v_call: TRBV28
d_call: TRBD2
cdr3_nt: TGTGCCAGCAGTTGGACTAGCGGGAGCTTCTACGAGCAGTACTTC
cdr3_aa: CASSWTSGSFYEQYF

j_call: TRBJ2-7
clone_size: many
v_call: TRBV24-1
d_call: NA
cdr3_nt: TGTGCCACCAGTGATTCCCGCCGGGTGGGGGAAAGGTACGAGCAGTACTTC
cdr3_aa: CATSDSRRVGERYEQYF

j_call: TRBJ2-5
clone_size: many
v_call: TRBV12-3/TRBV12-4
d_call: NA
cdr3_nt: TGTGCCAGCAGTTTCATCCAGGAAGAGACCCAGTACTTC
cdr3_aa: CASSFIQEETQYF

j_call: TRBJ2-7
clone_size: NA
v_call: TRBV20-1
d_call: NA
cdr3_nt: TGCAGTGCTAGAGAAGTGGGGGCATCGGTCGGGGAGCAGTACTTC
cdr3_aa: CSAREVGASVGEQYF

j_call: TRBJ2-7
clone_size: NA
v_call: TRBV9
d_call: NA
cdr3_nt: TGTGCCAGCAGCGTAGGAGTGGGGCTTCCCTCCGAGCAGTACTTC
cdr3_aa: CASSVGVGLPSEQYF

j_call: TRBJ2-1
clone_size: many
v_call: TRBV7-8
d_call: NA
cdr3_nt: TGTGCCAGCAGCTTAATCTTGGGGGGTTACAATGAGCAGTTCTTC
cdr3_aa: CASSLILGGYNEQFF

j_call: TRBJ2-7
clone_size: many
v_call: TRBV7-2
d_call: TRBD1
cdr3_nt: TGTGCCAGCAGCCGGGACAGGGGATTTTCCTACGAGCAGTACTTC
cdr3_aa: CASSRDRGFSYEQYF

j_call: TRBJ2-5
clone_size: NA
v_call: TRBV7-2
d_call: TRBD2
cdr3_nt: TGTGCCAGCAGCCCCCACGCACTAGCGGGAGGGGAGGAAGAGACCCAGTACTTC
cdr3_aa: CASSPHALAGGEEETQYF

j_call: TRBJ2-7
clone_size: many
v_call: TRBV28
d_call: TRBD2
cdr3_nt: TGTGCCAGCAGTTTTAGCGGGAGGGCCAACGAGCAGTACTTC
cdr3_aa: CASSFSGRANEQYF

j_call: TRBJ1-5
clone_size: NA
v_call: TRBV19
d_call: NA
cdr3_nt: TGTGCCACCTCAACCTGGGGGGATACTAATCAGCCCCAGCATTTT
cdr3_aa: CATSTWGDTNQPQHF

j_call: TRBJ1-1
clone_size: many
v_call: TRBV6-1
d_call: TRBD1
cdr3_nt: TGTGCCAGCAGTCAATTTTTAGGGACAGCTATGAACACTGAAGCTTTCTTT
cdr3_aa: CASSQFLGTAMNTEAFF

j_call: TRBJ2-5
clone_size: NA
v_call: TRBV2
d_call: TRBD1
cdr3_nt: TGTGCCAGCAGTTTACCAGGACAGGGTGGAAAGACCCAGTACTTC
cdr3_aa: CASSLPGQGGKTQYF